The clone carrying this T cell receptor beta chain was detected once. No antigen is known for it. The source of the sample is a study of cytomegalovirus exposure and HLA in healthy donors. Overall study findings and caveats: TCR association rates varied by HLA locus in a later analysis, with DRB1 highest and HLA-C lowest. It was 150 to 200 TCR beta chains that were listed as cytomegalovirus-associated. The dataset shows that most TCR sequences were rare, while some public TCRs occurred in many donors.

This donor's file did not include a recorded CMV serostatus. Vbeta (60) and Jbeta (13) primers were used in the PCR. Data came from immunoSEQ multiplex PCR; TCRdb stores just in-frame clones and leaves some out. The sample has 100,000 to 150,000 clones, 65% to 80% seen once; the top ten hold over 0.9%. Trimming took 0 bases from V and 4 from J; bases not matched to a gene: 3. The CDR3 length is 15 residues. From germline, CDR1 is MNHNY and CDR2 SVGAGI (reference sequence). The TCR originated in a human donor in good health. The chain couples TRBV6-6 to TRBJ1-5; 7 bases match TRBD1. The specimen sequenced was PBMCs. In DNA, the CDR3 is TGTGCCAGCAGTTACTCCGGGACAGAGAATCAGCCCCAGCATTTT. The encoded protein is CASSYSGTENQPQHF.